This record covers a single T cell receptor (beta chain). Original methodology: Amplified reference gene primers provided the basis for estimating nucleated cell counts. Profiled with immunoSEQ multiplex PCR; TCRdb holds only in-frame clones, not every one. Clone size and the V and J calls come from that table; the DNA yielded D and trimming. The table has about 250,000 clones, around nine tenths seen once. Germline lookup yields CDR1 SGDLS and CDR2 YYNGEE. V lost 2 bases, J lost 8 bases, and 14 bases stayed unmatched. CDR3 length: 16 amino acids. The entry originates in a study of blood T cell repertoires in COVID-19. The wider study: Whether acute or convalescent, the COVID-19 samples came from the United States, Italy and Spain. Nucleic acid was either cDNA or gDNA, and it came from T cells, B-cell-depleted T cells, or PBMCs.

The sequenced sample consisted of peripheral blood. The chain links TRBV9 to TRBJ1-2; TRBD1 matches 8 bases. This TCR was recovered from a woman aged 40-49 years who had recovered from COVID-19. CDR3 in amino acids: CASSVEDRVSFLGYTF. Written as DNA, the CDR3 is TGTGCCAGCAGCGTTGAGGACAGGGTGTCCTTTCTCGGCTACACCTTC.